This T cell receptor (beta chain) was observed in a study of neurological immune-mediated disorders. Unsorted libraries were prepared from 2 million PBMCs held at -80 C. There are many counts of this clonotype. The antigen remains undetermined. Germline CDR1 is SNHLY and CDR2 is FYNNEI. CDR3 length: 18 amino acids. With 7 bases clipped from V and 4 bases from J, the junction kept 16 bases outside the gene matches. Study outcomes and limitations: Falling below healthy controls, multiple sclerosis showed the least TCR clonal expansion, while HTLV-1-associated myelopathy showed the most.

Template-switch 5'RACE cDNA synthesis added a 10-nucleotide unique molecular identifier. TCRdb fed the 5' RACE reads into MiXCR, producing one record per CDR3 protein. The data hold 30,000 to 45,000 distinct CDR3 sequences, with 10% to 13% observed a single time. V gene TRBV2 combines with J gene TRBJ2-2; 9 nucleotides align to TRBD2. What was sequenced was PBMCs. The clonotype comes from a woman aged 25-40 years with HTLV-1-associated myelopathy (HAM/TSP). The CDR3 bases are TGTGCCAGCAATAAGGGTTCAACGGGACTAGCAGGCACCGGGGAGCTGTTTTTT. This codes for CASNKGSTGLAGTGELFF.